Listed below are T cell receptor beta chains from one sample, sequenced in a study of T cells in Graves' hyperthyroidism and ophthalmopathy. TCRdb redid the calling of the multiplex PCR reads with MiXCR, one entry per CDR3 protein. The sample yields around 520,000 distinct CDR3 sequences, 14% seen once. The source material was blood. All receptors derive from a young woman with Graves' hyperthyroidism. The CDR3 runs from the conserved cysteine through the conserved F or W. The D gene is left open where the match is weak. Some rows have no size entry. The others give once, few or many, or a class for an expanded clone.

size: NA; D: NA; V: TRBV30; J: TRBJ2-5; CDR3: CPRRSGETQYF; DNA: TGCCCCCGACGTTCGGGAGAGACCCAGTACTTC
size: many; D: NA; V: TRBV12-3/TRBV12-4; J: TRBJ1-1; CDR3: CASSLRHVLSTEAFF; DNA: TGTGCCAGCAGTCTACGACATGTGTTAAGCACTGAAGCTTTCTTT
size: many; D: NA; V: TRBV19; J: TRBJ1-1; CDR3: CASSPTGTPYLNTEAFF; DNA: TGTGCCAGTAGTCCGACCGGGACACCCTATCTGAACACTGAAGCTTTCTTT
size: many; D: NA; V: TRBV11-1; J: TRBJ2-5; CDR3: CASSLGNSQETQYF; DNA: TGTGCCAGCAGCTTAGGGAATAGCCAAGAGACCCAGTACTTC
size: many; D: TRBD2; V: TRBV20-1; J: TRBJ2-1; CDR3: CSARGGSGRGEQFF; DNA: TGCAGTGCTAGAGGGGGTAGCGGGAGAGGTGAGCAGTTCTTC
size: many; D: NA; V: TRBV11-2; J: TRBJ2-1; CDR3: CASSSRAGKVVYEQFF; DNA: TGTGCCAGCAGCTCCAGAGCGGGTAAAGTAGTTTACGAGCAGTTCTTC
size: many; D: NA; V: TRBV27; J: TRBJ2-6; CDR3: CATHRGEGLSGANVLTF; DNA: TGTGCCACCCACAGGGGGGAGGGCCTTTCTGGGGCCAACGTCCTGACTTTC
size: many; D: NA; V: TRBV7-3; J: TRBJ1-1; CDR3: CASSLTLLTEAFF; DNA: TGTGCCAGCAGCTTGACTCTGCTCACTGAAGCTTTCTTT
size: many; D: NA; V: TRBV7-9; J: TRBJ2-5; CDR3: CASSLYRDSVNRETQYF; DNA: TGTGCCAGCAGCCTTTACCGGGACTCCGTTAACAGGGAGACCCAGTACTTC
size: NA; D: TRBD2; V: TRBV7-9; J: TRBJ2-1; CDR3: CASSSVQAGSSYNEQFF; DNA: TGTGCCAGCAGCTCCGTTCAAGCGGGGAGCTCCTACAATGAGCAGTTCTTC
size: few; D: NA; V: TRBV7-9; J: TRBJ2-1; CDR3: CAGSLTGTGNEQFF; DNA: TGTGCCGGCAGCTTAACAGGGACCGGCAATGAGCAGTTCTTC
size: many; D: NA; V: TRBV12-3/TRBV12-4; J: TRBJ1-1; CDR3: CASSLEAWTGAFF; DNA: TGTGCCAGCAGTTTAGAAGCATGGACTGGAGCTTTCTTT
size: few; D: TRBD2; V: TRBV9; J: TRBJ2-3; CDR3: CASSTSRGTSRTDTQYF; DNA: TGTGCCAGCAGCACTTCCAGGGGGACTAGCAGAACAGATACGCAGTATTTT
size: many; D: NA; V: TRBV27; J: TRBJ2-3; CDR3: CASSFLGGTQYF; DNA: TGTGCCAGCAGTTTTTTGGGGGGTACGCAGTATTTT
size: NA; D: NA; V: TRBV29-1; J: TRBJ2-2; CDR3: CSVEVGRNTGELFF; DNA: TGCAGCGTTGAAGTGGGTAGGAACACCGGGGAGCTGTTTTTT
size: NA; D: TRBD2; V: TRBV9; J: TRBJ2-5; CDR3: CASSLGTNGALETQYF; DNA: TGTGCCAGCAGCCTAGGGACTAACGGAGCATTAGAGACCCAGTACTTC
size: NA; D: TRBD2; V: TRBV19; J: TRBJ2-1; CDR3: CASSMGGFEQFF; DNA: TGTGCCAGTAGTATGGGGGGGTTTGAGCAGTTCTTC
size: NA; D: NA; V: TRBV7-9; J: TRBJ2-3; CDR3: CASSPQTRDTQYF; DNA: TGTGCCAGCAGCCCCCAGACTAGAGATACGCAGTATTTT
size: many; D: TRBD2; V: TRBV10-1; J: TRBJ2-1; CDR3: CASCNAGGLVQFF; DNA: TGCGCCAGCTGTAACGCGGGAGGGTTGGTGCAGTTCTTC
size: many; D: TRBD1; V: TRBV12-3/TRBV12-4; J: TRBJ1-6; CDR3: CASSRGTGLDSPLHF; DNA: TGTGCCAGCAGCCGAGGGACAGGGCTTGATTCACCCCTCCACTTT
size: few; D: NA; V: TRBV3-1; J: TRBJ1-1; CDR3: CASSQRVNTEASF; DNA: TGTGCCAGCAGCCAAAGGGTGAACACTGAAGCTTCCTTT
size: many; D: TRBD2; V: TRBV6-1; J: TRBJ2-2; CDR3: CASSDRTSGVNTGELFF; DNA: TGTGCCAGCAGTGATAGAACTAGCGGGGTAAACACCGGGGAGCTGTTTTTT
size: many; D: NA; V: TRBV6-5; J: TRBJ1-1; CDR3: CASSWGGWSNTEAFF; DNA: TGTGCCAGCAGTTGGGGGGGGTGGTCGAACACTGAAGCTTTCTTT
size: many; D: NA; V: TRBV3-1; J: TRBJ2-7; CDR3: CASSQPGRAYEQYF; DNA: TGTGCCAGCAGCCAACCCGGCAGAGCCTACGAGCAGTACTTC
size: many; D: TRBD2; V: TRBV5-1; J: TRBJ2-3; CDR3: CASSLASGKDTQYF; DNA: TGCGCCAGCAGCTTGGCTAGCGGGAAGGATACGCAGTATTTT
size: NA; D: NA; V: TRBV29-1; J: TRBJ1-2; CDR3: CSVSDGSWGYTF; DNA: TGCAGCGTTTCAGACGGCTCTTGGGGCTACACCTTC
size: many; D: NA; V: TRBV2; J: TRBJ2-7; CDR3: CASSKEGPSYEQYF; DNA: TGTGCCAGCAGCAAGGAGGGCCCCTCCTACGAGCAGTACTTC
size: many; D: TRBD2; V: TRBV30; J: TRBJ2-1; CDR3: CAWSAFSGRNYNEQFF; DNA: TGTGCCTGGAGTGCCTTTAGCGGGAGGAACTACAATGAGCAGTTCTTC
size: many; D: TRBD1; V: TRBV9; J: TRBJ1-2; CDR3: CASSISGTANYGYTF; DNA: TGTGCCAGCAGCATCTCCGGGACAGCGAACTATGGCTACACCTTC
size: NA; D: NA; V: TRBV7-2; J: TRBJ2-1; CDR3: CASSLISRTNEQFF; DNA: TGTGCCAGCAGCTTAATCTCTAGGACCAATGAGCAGTTCTTC
size: many; D: NA; V: TRBV18; J: TRBJ2-1; CDR3: CASSPSFLREQFF; DNA: TGTGCCAGCTCACCCAGTTTTCTCAGGGAGCAGTTCTTC
size: many; D: NA; V: TRBV6-5; J: TRBJ1-1; CDR3: CASSYMAQGTEAFF; DNA: TGTGCCAGCAGTTACATGGCCCAGGGCACTGAAGCTTTCTTT
size: few; D: NA; V: TRBV5-1; J: TRBJ2-1; CDR3: CASSLVASPEQFF; DNA: TGCGCCAGCAGCTTGGTCGCTAGCCCTGAGCAGTTCTTC
size: few; D: NA; V: TRBV4-1; J: TRBJ2-5; CDR3: CASSQGGTTQWETQYF; DNA: TGCGCCAGCAGCCAAGGGGGAACCACTCAATGGGAGACCCAGTACTTC
size: many; D: TRBD1; V: TRBV12-3/TRBV12-4; J: TRBJ1-1; CDR3: CASRVGDRGGGTEAFF; DNA: TGTGCCAGCAGGGTAGGGGACAGAGGGGGTGGCACTGAAGCTTTCTTT
size: many; D: NA; V: TRBV20-1; J: TRBJ1-4; CDR3: CSARTLLEKGEKLFF; DNA: TGCAGTGCTAGGACTTTACTGGAGAAGGGTGAAAAACTGTTTTTT
size: many; D: NA; V: TRBV14; J: TRBJ1-1; CDR3: CASSQASGTEAFF; DNA: TGTGCCAGCAGCCAGGCTTCGGGCACTGAAGCTTTCTTT
size: NA; D: NA; V: TRBV9; J: TRBJ2-5; CDR3: CASSAHQGSQETQYF; DNA: TGTGCCAGCAGCGCCCATCAGGGTTCACAAGAGACCCAGTACTTC
size: many; D: TRBD2; V: TRBV20-1; J: TRBJ2-5; CDR3: CSARGGIAGGPGETQYF; DNA: TGCAGTGCTAGGGGGGGTATAGCGGGAGGGCCGGGGGAGACCCAGTACTTC
size: NA; D: NA; V: TRBV19; J: TRBJ2-2; CDR3: CASSTPPGVTGELFF; DNA: TGTGCCAGTAGTACCCCCCCGGGGGTAACCGGGGAGCTGTTTTTT
size: many; D: NA; V: TRBV30; J: TRBJ1-6; CDR3: CAWSEGLRNSPLHF; DNA: TGTGCCTGGAGTGAGGGGCTGCGAAATTCACCCCTCCACTTT
size: NA; D: NA; V: TRBV19; J: TRBJ2-2; CDR3: CASSIRTGELFF; DNA: TGTGCCAGTAGTATCAGGACAGGGGAGCTGTTTTTT
size: NA; D: NA; V: TRBV19; J: TRBJ2-2; CDR3: CASSAGRGAGELFF; DNA: TGTGCCAGTAGTGCCGGCAGGGGGGCCGGGGAGCTGTTTTTT
size: NA; D: TRBD1; V: TRBV19; J: TRBJ2-5; CDR3: CASSRQGTLGETQYF; DNA: TGTGCCAGTAGTAGACAGGGGACTCTCGGCGAGACCCAGTACTTC
size: many; D: NA; V: TRBV20-1; J: TRBJ1-1; CDR3: CSAKSLSTEAFF; DNA: TGCAGTGCTAAGTCTCTGAGCACTGAAGCTTTCTTT
size: many; D: NA; V: TRBV2; J: TRBJ2-1; CDR3: CASSEAQNEQFF; DNA: TGTGCCAGCAGTGAAGCGCAAAATGAGCAGTTCTTC
size: NA; D: NA; V: TRBV5-1; J: TRBJ2-7; CDR3: CASSLDSGPSYEQYF; DNA: TGCGCCAGCAGCTTGGACAGCGGGCCTTCCTACGAGCAGTACTTC
size: many; D: NA; V: TRBV12-3/TRBV12-4; J: TRBJ2-1; CDR3: CATIVASVSHEQFF; DNA: TGTGCCACCATCGTAGCTAGCGTTTCCCATGAGCAGTTCTTC
size: few; D: NA; V: TRBV20-1; J: TRBJ1-2; CDR3: CSASYRDHNGYTF; DNA: TGCAGTGCTTCATACCGGGATCATAATGGCTACACCTTC
size: many; D: NA; V: TRBV3-1; J: TRBJ2-5; CDR3: CASSQGMRGWQETQYF; DNA: TGTGCCAGCAGCCAAGGAATGAGGGGGTGGCAAGAGACCCAGTACTTC
size: many; D: NA; V: TRBV30; J: TRBJ1-5; CDR3: CAWSTKPDRGYQPQHF; DNA: TGTGCCTGGAGTACTAAACCGGACCGCGGGTATCAGCCCCAGCATTTT